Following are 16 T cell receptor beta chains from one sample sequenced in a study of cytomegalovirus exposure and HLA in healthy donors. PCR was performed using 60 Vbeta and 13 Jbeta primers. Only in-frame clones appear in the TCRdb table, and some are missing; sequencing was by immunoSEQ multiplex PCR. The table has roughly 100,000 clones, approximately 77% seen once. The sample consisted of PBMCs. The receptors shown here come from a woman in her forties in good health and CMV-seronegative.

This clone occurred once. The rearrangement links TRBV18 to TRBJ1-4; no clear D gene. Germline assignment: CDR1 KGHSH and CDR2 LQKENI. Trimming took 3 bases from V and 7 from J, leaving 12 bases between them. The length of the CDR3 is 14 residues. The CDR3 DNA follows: TGTGCCAGCTCACCGAGAACGGGGATTGAAAAACTGTTTTTT. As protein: CASSPRTGIEKLFF.

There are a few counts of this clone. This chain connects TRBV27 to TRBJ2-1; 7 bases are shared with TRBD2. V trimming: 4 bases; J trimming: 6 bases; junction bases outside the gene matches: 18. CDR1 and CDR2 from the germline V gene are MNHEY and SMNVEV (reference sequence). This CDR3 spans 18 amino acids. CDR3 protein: CASSWEGAGPKTFNEQFF. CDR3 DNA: TGTGCCAGCAGTTGGGAGGGAGCCGGGCCGAAAACCTTCAATGAGCAGTTCTTC.

CDR3 in amino acids: CATLAPRGQPNEKLFF. The CDR3 bases are TGTGCCACCTTAGCCCCCCGAGGACAGCCTAATGAAAAACTGTTTTTT. This chain uses TRBV2 with TRBJ1-4, with a tentative D call TRBD1 (6 bases). This CDR3 is built from 16 residues. Germline V gene lookup returns CDR1 SNHLY and CDR2 FYNNEI. The V and J ends lost 10 bases and 3 bases respectively, with 21 bases between them.

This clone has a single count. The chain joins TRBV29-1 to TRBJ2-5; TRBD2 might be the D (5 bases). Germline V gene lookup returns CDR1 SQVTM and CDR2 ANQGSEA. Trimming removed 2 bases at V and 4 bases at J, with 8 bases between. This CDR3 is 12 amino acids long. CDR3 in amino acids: CSVETRAETQYF. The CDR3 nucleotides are TGCAGCGTTGAAACGAGGGCAGAGACCCAGTACTTC.

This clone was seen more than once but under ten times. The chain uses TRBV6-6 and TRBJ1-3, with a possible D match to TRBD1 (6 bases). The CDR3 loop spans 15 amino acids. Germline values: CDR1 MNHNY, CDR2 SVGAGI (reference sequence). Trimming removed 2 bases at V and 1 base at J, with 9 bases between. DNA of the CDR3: TGTGCCAGCAGTTACGCGGGGGCTTCTGGAAACACCATATATTTT. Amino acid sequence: CASSYAGASGNTIYF.

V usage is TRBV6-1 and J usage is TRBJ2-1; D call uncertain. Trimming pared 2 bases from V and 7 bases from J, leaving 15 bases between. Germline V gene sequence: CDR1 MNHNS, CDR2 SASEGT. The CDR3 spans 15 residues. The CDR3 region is CASSEFSSFGNEQFF. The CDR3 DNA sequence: TGTGCCAGCAGTGAATTCTCATCCTTCGGGAATGAGCAGTTCTTC.

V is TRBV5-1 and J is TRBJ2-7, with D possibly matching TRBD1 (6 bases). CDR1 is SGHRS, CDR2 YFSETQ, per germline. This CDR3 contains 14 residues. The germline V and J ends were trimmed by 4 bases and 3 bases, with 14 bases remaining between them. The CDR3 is CASSHRQDFYEQYF. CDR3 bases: TGCGCCAGCAGCCACCGACAGGATTTCTACGAGCAGTACTTC.

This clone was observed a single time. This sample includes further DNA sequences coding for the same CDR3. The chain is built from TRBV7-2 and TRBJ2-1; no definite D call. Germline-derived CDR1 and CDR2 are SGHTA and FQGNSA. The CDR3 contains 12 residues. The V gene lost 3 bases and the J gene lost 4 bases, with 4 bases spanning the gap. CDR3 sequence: CASSFTYNEQFF. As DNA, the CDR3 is TGTGCCAGCAGCTTCACTTACAATGAGCAGTTCTTC.

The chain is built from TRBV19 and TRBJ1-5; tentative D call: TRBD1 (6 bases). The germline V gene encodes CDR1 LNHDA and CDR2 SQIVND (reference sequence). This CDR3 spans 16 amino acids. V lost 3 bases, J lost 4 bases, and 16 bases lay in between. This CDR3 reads CASSILDRGKNQPQHF. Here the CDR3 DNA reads TGTGCCAGTAGTATCTTGGACAGAGGAAAGAATCAGCCCCAGCATTTT.

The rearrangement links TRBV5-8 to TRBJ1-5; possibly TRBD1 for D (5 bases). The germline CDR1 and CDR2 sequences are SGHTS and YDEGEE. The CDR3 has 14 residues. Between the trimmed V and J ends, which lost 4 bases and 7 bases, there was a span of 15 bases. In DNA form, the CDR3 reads TGTGCCAGCAGCCCCCAGTCAGGGTGGCAGCCCCAGCATTTT. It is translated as CASSPQSGWQPQHF. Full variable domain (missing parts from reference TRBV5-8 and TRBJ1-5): EAGVTQSPTHLIKTRGQQATLRCSPISGHTSVYWYQQALGLGLQFLLWYDEGEERNRGNFPPRFSGRQFPNYSSELNVNALELEDSALYLCASSPQSGWQPQHFGDGTRLSIL.

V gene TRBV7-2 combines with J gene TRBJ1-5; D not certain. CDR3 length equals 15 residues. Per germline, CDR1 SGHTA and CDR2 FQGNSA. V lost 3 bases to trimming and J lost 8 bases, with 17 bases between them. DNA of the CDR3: TGTGCCAGCAGCTTTTCGGGTTCCGCTATAGAGCCCCAGCATTTT. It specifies CASSFSGSAIEPQHF.

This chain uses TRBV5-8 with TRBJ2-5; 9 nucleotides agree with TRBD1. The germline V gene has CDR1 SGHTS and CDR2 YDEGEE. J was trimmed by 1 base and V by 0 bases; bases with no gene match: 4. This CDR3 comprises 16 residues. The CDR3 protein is CASSLAVDRGQETQYF. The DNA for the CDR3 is TGTGCCAGCAGCTTGGCCGTGGACAGGGGCCAAGAGACCCAGTACTTC.

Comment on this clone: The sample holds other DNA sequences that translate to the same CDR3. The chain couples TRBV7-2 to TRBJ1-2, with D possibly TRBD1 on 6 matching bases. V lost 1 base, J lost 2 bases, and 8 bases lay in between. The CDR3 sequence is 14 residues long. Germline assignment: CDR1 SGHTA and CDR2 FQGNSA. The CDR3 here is CASSLGGQNYGYTF. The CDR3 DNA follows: TGTGCCAGCAGCTTAGGCGGACAGAACTATGGCTACACCTTC.

The CDR3 reads CASRPYGQGTYEQYF. CDR3 DNA: TGTGCCAGCAGACCCTACGGACAGGGGACGTACGAGCAGTACTTC. The genes are TRBV27 and TRBJ2-7, with 9 nucleotides matching TRBD1. This CDR3 is 15 amino acids long. Germline V gives CDR1 MNHEY, CDR2 SMNVEV (reference sequence). The V and J ends lost 6 bases and 4 bases, in that order; junction bases with no gene match: 10.

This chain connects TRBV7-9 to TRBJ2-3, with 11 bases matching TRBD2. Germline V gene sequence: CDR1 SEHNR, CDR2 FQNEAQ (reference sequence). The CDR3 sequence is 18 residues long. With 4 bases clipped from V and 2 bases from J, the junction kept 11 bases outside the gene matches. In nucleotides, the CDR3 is TGTGCCAGCAGCTCGGAATACTTAGCGGGGGGGAACACAGATACGCAGTATTTT. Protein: CASSSEYLAGGNTDTQYF. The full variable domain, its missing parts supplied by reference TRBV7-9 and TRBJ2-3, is DTGVSQNPRHKITKRGQNVTFRCDPISEHNRLYWYRQTLGQGPEFLTYFQNEAQLEKSRLLSDRFSAERPKGSFSTLEIQRTEQGDSAMYLCASSSEYLAGGNTDTQYFGPGTRLTVL.

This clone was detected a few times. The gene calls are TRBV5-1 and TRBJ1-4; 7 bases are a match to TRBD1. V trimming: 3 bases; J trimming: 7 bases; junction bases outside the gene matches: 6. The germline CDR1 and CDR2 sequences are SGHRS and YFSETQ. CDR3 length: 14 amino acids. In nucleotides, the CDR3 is TGCGCCAGCAGCTGGGGACAGCGGCGTGAAAAACTGTTTTTT. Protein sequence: CASSWGQRREKLFF.